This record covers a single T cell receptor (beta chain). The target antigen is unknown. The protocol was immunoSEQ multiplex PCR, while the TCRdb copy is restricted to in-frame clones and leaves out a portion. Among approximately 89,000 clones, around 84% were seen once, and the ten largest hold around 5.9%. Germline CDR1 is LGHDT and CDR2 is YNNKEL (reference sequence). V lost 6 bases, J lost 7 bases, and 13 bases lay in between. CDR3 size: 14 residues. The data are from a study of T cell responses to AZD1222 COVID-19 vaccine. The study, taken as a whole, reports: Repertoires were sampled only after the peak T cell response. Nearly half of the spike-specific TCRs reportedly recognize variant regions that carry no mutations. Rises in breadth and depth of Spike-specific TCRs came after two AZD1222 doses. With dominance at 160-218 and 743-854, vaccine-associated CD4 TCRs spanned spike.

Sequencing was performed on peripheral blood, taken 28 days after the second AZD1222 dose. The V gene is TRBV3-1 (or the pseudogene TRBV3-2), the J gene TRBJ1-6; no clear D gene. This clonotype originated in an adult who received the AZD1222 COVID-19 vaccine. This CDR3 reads CASSTIPRNSPLHF. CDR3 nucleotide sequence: TGTGCCAGCAGTACTATCCCCAGGAATTCACCCCTCCACTTT.